Sequencing of this T cell receptor beta chain was carried out in a study of spatial heterogeneity in lung cancer. Study summary: There were 72 donors, all of them untreated patients with early-stage non-small cell lung cancer.

Using its own MiXCR run on the 5' RACE reads, TCRdb lists one record per CDR3 protein. The sample lists 20,000 to 30,000 distinct CDR3 sequences; about 9.8% were seen once. This CDR3 contains 16 residues. The germline CDR1 and CDR2 sequences are ENHRY and SYGVKD. The ends were cut back, 0 bases at V and 5 bases at J, with 17 bases in the middle. This clonotype occurred a few times. The time point here: blood at routine non-recurrence follow-up after resection. The starting material was PBMCs, obtained at follow-up. The chain joins TRBV10-3 to TRBJ2-7; no definite D call. This TCR derives from a male donor with early-stage non-small cell lung cancer. CDR3 loop: CAISESLAAPRDEQYF. The CDR3 nucleotides are TGTGCCATCAGTGAGTCCTTGGCTGCCCCCCGCGACGAGCAGTACTTC.